The 26 T cell receptor beta chains below were found in one sample sequenced in a study of T-cell memory formation after mild COVID-19. MiXCR, run by TCRdb on the 5' RACE reads, gives a single entry per CDR3 protein. The data contain 85,000 to 130,000 distinct CDR3 sequences, about 17% of them singletons. Sequencing was done on a sample of PBMCs or a T cell subset sorted from them (not recorded which). Receptor source: an adult woman who had mild COVID-19 (a few samples of this study predate the infection). Cell type and time point are not known.

In this sample, this clonotype turned up a few times. The chain links TRBV7-9 to TRBJ2-5; no firm D call. V gave up 5 bases and J gave up 0 bases, with 13 bases separating them. Germline V lookup: CDR1 SEHNR, CDR2 FQNEAQ (reference sequence). The CDR3 loop spans 15 amino acids. CDR3 DNA sequence: TGTGCCAGCAGCCCGCTGACACGTTACCAAGAGACCCAGTACTTC. It codes for CASSPLTRYQETQYF.

This clonotype was picked up a small number of times. The chain joins TRBV5-1 to TRBJ1-6, with a weak D call TRBD1 (5 bases). Germline V gives CDR1 SGHRS, CDR2 YFSETQ. This CDR3 spans 16 amino acids. The germline V and J ends were trimmed by 4 bases and 13 bases, with 24 bases remaining between them. CDR3: CASSPEPGFGASPLHF. CDR3 DNA sequence: TGCGCCAGCAGCCCGGAACCGGGTTTTGGGGCTTCCCCCCTCCACTTT.

The rearrangement links TRBV12-3 or TRBV12-4 to TRBJ2-7; D is possibly TRBD2 (5 bases). The V and J ends lost 5 bases and 3 bases respectively, with 14 bases between them. The CDR3 is made up of 14 amino acids. The CDR3 protein is CASSLSREGYEQYF. The DNA for the CDR3 is TGTGCCAGCAGTCTTAGCCGGGAAGGCTACGAGCAGTACTTC.

V and J are TRBV15 and TRBJ1-1; 7 nucleotides match TRBD1. The CDR3 runs 14 residues. The germline V gene encodes CDR1 LNHNV and CDR2 YYDKDF (reference sequence). V shed 6 bases and J 4 bases; nucleotides not matched to a gene: 8. The CDR3 is CATRQGPQSTEAFF. The CDR3, as DNA: TGTGCCACCAGACAGGGGCCCCAGAGCACTGAAGCTTTCTTT. The whole variable domain, filled in from reference TRBV15 and TRBJ1-1, reads DAMVIQNPRYQVTQFGKPVTLSCSQTLNHNVMYWYQQKSSQAPKLLFHYYDKDFNNEADTPDNFQSRRPNTSFCFLDIRSPGLGDTAMYLCATRQGPQSTEAFFGQGTRLTVV.

At least ten counts were recorded for this clonotype. The V and J genes are TRBV12-3 or TRBV12-4 and TRBJ2-3; no reliable D call. The CDR3 has 14 residues. Between the trimmed V and J ends, which lost 3 bases and 6 bases, there was a span of 13 bases. CDR3 in amino acids: CASSLVHPVDTQYF. The CDR3 DNA sequence: TGTGCCAGCAGTTTGGTCCACCCGGTGGATACGCAGTATTTT.

This clonotype was counted between two and nine times. CDR3 protein: CASSQDWGTGRHEKLFF. CDR3 DNA sequence: TGTGCCAGCAGCCAAGATTGGGGAACAGGGAGGCATGAAAAACTGTTTTTT. The chain recombines TRBV3-1 with TRBJ1-4; perhaps TRBD1 as D (6 bases). Germline V gene sequence: CDR1 LGHDT, CDR2 YNNKEL (reference sequence). V was cut by 0 bases and J by 6 bases, with 17 bases left in between. The CDR3 sequence is 17 residues long.

This clonotype has just a few counts. This sequence joins TRBV5-4 and TRBJ1-1; a weak D match, TRBD1 (6 bases). Trimming pared 7 bases from V and 3 bases from J, leaving 19 bases between. The CDR3 runs 15 residues. Germline CDR1 is SGHNT and CDR2 is YYREEE (reference sequence). This chain's CDR3 is CASLEAGAGHTEAFF. The CDR3 DNA reads TGTGCCAGCCTAGAAGCGGGGGCTGGCCACACTGAAGCTTTCTTT.

The sample holds a few counts of this clonotype. This chain's CDR3 is CASSWGQRYNEQFF. For the CDR3, the DNA is TGTGCCAGCAGCTGGGGACAGCGTTACAATGAGCAGTTCTTC. The chain has TRBV5-4 and TRBJ2-1; 7 bases fit TRBD1. This CDR3 spans 14 amino acids. Trimming cost V 3 bases and J 4 bases; bases outside gene matches: 4. CDR1 is SGHNT and CDR2 is YYREEE in the germline V gene (reference sequence).

CDR3 bases: TGCGCCAGCAGCCCCGGGACCGACTATAGCTCCTACGAGCAGTACTTC. It specifies CASSPGTDYSSYEQYF. The rearrangement links TRBV5-1 to TRBJ2-7; D tentatively fits TRBD1 or TRBD2 (5 bases each). The germline V gene has CDR1 SGHRS and CDR2 YFSETQ. Deletions cut 4 bases from V and 0 bases from J, with 17 bases between. This CDR3 has 16 amino acids. The full variable domain, its missing parts supplied by reference TRBV5-1 and TRBJ2-7, is KAGVTQTPRYLIKTRGQQVTLSCSPISGHRSVSWYQQTPGQGLQFLFEYFSETQRNKGNFPGRFSGRQFSNSRSEMNVSTLELGDSALYLCASSPGTDYSSYEQYFGPGTRLTVT.

The J gene is TRBJ2-5, the V gene TRBV6-6; D not certain. The CDR3 spans 13 residues. Trimming shortened V by 5 bases and J by 1 base, and 8 bases separated the two germline ends. The V gene's germline CDR1 is MNHNY and CDR2 SVGAGI (reference sequence). This CDR3 is CASSTPLQETQYF. CDR3 DNA: TGTGCCAGCAGTACCCCCCTCCAAGAGACCCAGTACTTC.

This rearrangement joins TRBV27 to TRBJ2-7; D is unresolved. The germline CDR1 and CDR2 sequences are MNHEY and SMNVEV (reference sequence). Trimming cost V 4 bases and J 1 base, with 8 bases left between them. The CDR3 contains 13 residues. The CDR3, as DNA: TGTGCCAGCAGTTCGGCCTATTCCTACGAGCAGTACTTC. Translation gives CASSSAYSYEQYF.

The chain carries TRBV12-3 or TRBV12-4 and TRBJ1-2; tentatively, D is TRBD1 (5 bases). V was cut by 5 bases and J by 2 bases, with 9 bases left in between. The CDR3 is 13 amino acids. The CDR3 DNA reads TGTGCCAGCAGTCTGACAGCCAACTATGGCTACACCTTC. Its protein product is CASSLTANYGYTF.

The rearrangement joins TRBV19 to TRBJ2-7; TRBD1 matches at 8 bases. Germline CDR1 LNHDA, CDR2 SQIVND (reference sequence). J gave up 3 bases and V 3 bases, and 7 bases lay outside the gene matches. The CDR3 extends over 15 amino acids. The CDR3 coding sequence is TGTGCCAGTAGTATTTATCCAGGGACAGGCTACGAGCAGTACTTC. Amino acids: CASSIYPGTGYEQYF.

This clonotype was counted between two and nine times. V and J are TRBV7-3 and TRBJ1-1; D is possibly TRBD1 (5 bases). The CDR3 sequence is 16 residues long. Trimming stripped 3 bases from V and 1 base from J, with 15 bases between. The germline V gene encodes CDR1 SGHTA and CDR2 FQGTGA. CDR3 sequence reads: CASSFSPGTGNTEAFF. For the CDR3, the DNA is TGTGCCAGCAGCTTCTCACCCGGGACGGGGAACACTGAAGCTTTCTTT.

Ten or more counts support this clonotype. The CDR3 region has the DNA TGCGCCAGCAGCCCCTCGAGACAGCAAGCCTACGAGCAGTACTTC. It is translated as CASSPSRQQAYEQYF. This chain joins TRBV5-1 and TRBJ2-7; a weak D match, TRBD1 (5 bases). CDR1 is SGHRS and CDR2 is YFSETQ in the germline V gene. V was pared by 4 bases and J by 2 bases, with 16 bases between. CDR3 size: 15 residues.

This clonotype was recorded a few times. V gene TRBV13 combines with J gene TRBJ2-7; D uncertain. This CDR3 is built from 13 residues. The V end lost 0 bases, the J end lost 4 bases, and 7 bases lay between the germline ends. Germline lookup yields CDR1 PRHDT and CDR2 FYEKMQ (reference sequence). The CDR3 spells CASSLGNLYEQYF. The CDR3 DNA is TGTGCCAGCAGCTTAGGGAACCTATACGAGCAGTACTTC.

This rearrangement joins TRBV3-1 to TRBJ1-6, with no clear D. V gave up 0 bases and J gave up 9 bases, with 15 bases separating them. Germline V gives CDR1 LGHDT, CDR2 YNNKEL (reference sequence). The CDR3 has 16 amino acids. The CDR3 loop reads CASSQDIVSVGSPLHF. The CDR3 nucleotides are TGTGCCAGCAGCCAAGATATTGTGTCCGTTGGTTCACCCCTCCACTTT.

The chain is built from TRBV12-3 or TRBV12-4 and TRBJ1-1, with D possibly being TRBD1 (5 bases). Trimming pared 7 bases from V and 1 base from J, leaving 10 bases between. The CDR3 runs 13 residues. CDR3 residues: CASTETGNTEAFF. The CDR3 DNA sequence: TGTGCCAGCACCGAAACAGGGAACACTGAAGCTTTCTTT.

In this sample, this clonotype turned up a few times. V and J are TRBV27 and TRBJ2-5; D not certain. CDR3 length: 15 residues. Trimming removed 5 bases at V and 4 bases at J, with 17 bases between. Per the germline V gene, CDR1 is MNHEY and CDR2 is SMNVEV (reference sequence). As DNA, the CDR3 is TGTGCCAGCAGTCCGGACCATGGTATCCGAGAGACCCAGTACTTC. Its translation is CASSPDHGIRETQYF.

The rearrangement links TRBV20-1 to TRBJ1-6; 8 bases line up with TRBD1. V trimming: 5 bases; J trimming: 9 bases; junction bases outside the gene matches: 6. This CDR3 has 13 amino acids. Germline CDR1 and CDR2: DFQATT and SNEGSKA (reference sequence). The CDR3 bases are TGCAGTGCTGCTACAGGGGGGTCTTCACCCCTCCACTTT. It encodes CSAATGGSSPLHF.

The J gene is TRBJ1-1, the V gene TRBV20-1; TRBD1 might be the D (6 bases). The V end was cut by 1 base, the J end by 6 bases, with 15 bases between. The germline V gene encodes CDR1 DFQATT and CDR2 SNEGSKA (reference sequence). The CDR3 sequence is 14 residues long. This chain's CDR3 is CSARGRDGQPEAFF. CDR3 coding DNA: TGCAGTGCTAGAGGGAGGGACGGACAGCCTGAAGCTTTCTTT.

The CDR3 DNA is TGTGCCAGCAGCCCCCAGGGGAGGGGTTCCACTGAAGCTTTCTTT. Amino acids: CASSPQGRGSTEAFF. J is TRBJ1-1 and V is TRBV5-4, with D maybe TRBD1 (6 bases). V gave up 4 bases and J gave up 4 bases, with 17 bases separating them. CDR1 and CDR2 (germline): SGHNT, YYREEE (reference sequence). The CDR3 sequence is 15 residues long.

The V gene is TRBV28, the J gene TRBJ1-1; 9 bases align to TRBD1. This CDR3 contains 17 residues. Germline V lookup: CDR1 MDHEN, CDR2 SYDVKM. The V and J ends lost 4 bases and 0 bases, in that order; junction bases with no gene match: 9. CDR3 protein: CASSSSDRGSMNTEAFF. CDR3 bases: TGTGCCAGCAGTTCATCGGACAGGGGAAGCATGAACACTGAAGCTTTCTTT.

The chain links TRBV12-3 or TRBV12-4 to TRBJ2-2; no firm D call. CDR3 length: 14 amino acids. V gave up 5 bases and J gave up 0 bases, with 7 bases separating them. The CDR3 DNA reads as TGTGCCAGCAGTGCTCAGGCGAACACCGGGGAGCTGTTTTTT. This encodes CASSAQANTGELFF.

This sequence joins TRBV27 and TRBJ1-2, with D uncertain. CDR3 length equals 16 residues. Per the germline V gene, CDR1 is MNHEY and CDR2 is SMNVEV (reference sequence). V gave up 4 bases and J gave up 8 bases, with 23 bases separating them. The CDR3 spells CASSSPLTLRGGGYTF. The CDR3, as DNA: TGTGCCAGCAGTTCTCCCCTCACTTTGCGGGGTGGCGGCTACACCTTC.

This clonotype has more than one count but fewer than ten. The genes are TRBV10-3 and TRBJ2-6, with 8 bases identical to TRBD2. The CDR3 runs to 16 residues. Germline trimming cut 6 bases from V and 2 bases from J; bases unmatched to any gene: 6. Germline lookup yields CDR1 ENHRY and CDR2 SYGVKD. The DNA for the CDR3 is TGTGCCATCAGCGCCGCGGGGGGCACTGGGGCCAACGTCCTGACTTTC. As protein: CAISAAGGTGANVLTF.